This entry lists 16 T cell receptor beta chains sequenced from one sample in a study of blood T cell repertoires in COVID-19. Some clones are missing from TCRdb's copy, which holds only in-frame ones; the method was immunoSEQ multiplex PCR. The profile covers 95,000 to 100,000 clones, with approximately 80% appearing a single time and approximately 22% taken by the ten largest. The specimen was peripheral blood. The origin of the receptors is a human donor in a cohort sampled during active COVID-19.

This clone was found a few times. The J gene is TRBJ2-7, the V gene TRBV20-1; no definite D call. Trimming took off 4 bases at V and 6 bases at J, with 10 bases between the two ends. The CDR3 has 11 amino acids. Germline values: CDR1 DFQATT, CDR2 SNEGSKA (reference sequence). CDR3 region: CSATRLGEQYF. The CDR3 DNA reads TGCAGTGCTACCAGACTGGGCGAGCAGTACTTC.

The genes are TRBV7-8 and TRBJ2-5; D not resolved. The germline CDR1 and CDR2 sequences are SGHVS and FQNEAQ. Trimming left V 6 bases short and J 4 bases short, with 6 bases between. The CDR3 totals 11 residues. The chain's CDR3 is CASRLGETQYF. CDR3 sequence (DNA): TGTGCCAGCAGACTCGGAGAGACCCAGTACTTC.

V gene TRBV4-1 combines with J gene TRBJ2-7, with 7 bases fitting TRBD2. The germline CDR1 and CDR2 sequences are MGHRA and YSYEKL. The CDR3 loop spans 16 amino acids. The trim removed 5 bases at V and 4 bases at J, leaving 14 bases unmatched. CDR3 nucleotides: TGCGCCAGCAGCAGGAGGGAGGCTAGCGGAGAATACGAGCAGTACTTC. Amino acid sequence: CASSRREASGEYEQYF.

The CDR3 sequence is CASSIATTGDASYTF. The CDR3 DNA reads as TGTGCCAGTAGTATAGCCACAACAGGGGACGCCTCCTACACCTTC. V usage is TRBV19 and J usage is TRBJ1-2; 7 nucleotides agree with TRBD1. Germline V gene lookup returns CDR1 LNHDA and CDR2 SQIVND (reference sequence). Trimming at V came to 1 base and at J to 10 bases, leaving 12 bases not matched to a gene. The CDR3 has 15 residues.

Only one count was recorded for this clone. In nucleotides, the CDR3 is TGTGCCAGCAGCGTATCCGCGATAAACACTGAAGCTTTCTTT. The encoded protein is CASSVSAINTEAFF. The chain employs TRBV9 and TRBJ1-1; no clear D gene. Trimming took 1 base from V and 2 from J, leaving 9 bases between them. The CDR3 is 14 amino acids. Per the germline V gene, CDR1 is SGDLS and CDR2 is YYNGEE.

The chain has TRBV28 and TRBJ2-7, with TRBD2 matching over 7 bases. V shed 7 bases and J 5 bases; nucleotides not matched to a gene: 2. The germline gives CDR1 MDHEN, CDR2 SYDVKM. The CDR3 runs 11 residues. This CDR3 is CASTAGNEQYF. The DNA for the CDR3 is TGTGCCAGCACAGCGGGAAACGAGCAGTACTTC.

The chain links TRBV18 to TRBJ2-7; perhaps TRBD2 as D (5 bases). Trimming stripped 6 bases from V and 7 bases from J, with 13 bases between. Per the germline V gene, CDR1 is KGHSH and CDR2 is LQKENI. CDR3 length equals 12 residues. CDR3 sequence (DNA): TGTGCCAGCTCTCAACGAGGGCAGGAGCAGTACTTC. It yields the protein CASSQRGQEQYF.

The chain recombines TRBV19 with TRBJ2-1; D perhaps matches TRBD2 (6 bases). The V and J ends lost 3 bases and 5 bases respectively, with 11 bases between them. Germline assignment: CDR1 LNHDA and CDR2 SQIVND (reference sequence). The CDR3 contains 14 residues. The CDR3 sequence is CASSIGGPNNEQFF. The DNA of the CDR3 is TGTGCCAGTAGTATCGGAGGGCCAAACAATGAGCAGTTCTTC.

This clone was counted a single time. The chain links TRBV5-1 to TRBJ2-3; TRBD1 matches at 10 bases. CDR3 length: 15 amino acids. Germline V gene data show CDR1 as SGHRS and CDR2 as YFSETQ. The J segment lost 5 bases and the V segment lost 4 bases, leaving 7 bases of the junction unmatched. The CDR3 coding sequence is TGCGCCAGCAGCCAGGGACAGGGGAAGAGAGATACGCAGTATTTT. Protein sequence: CASSQGQGKRDTQYF.

In its sample, this clone was seen once. The chain combines TRBV5-1 with TRBJ2-7; the D gene is possibly TRBD2 (6 bases). CDR3 size: 14 residues. The germline V gene has CDR1 SGHRS and CDR2 YFSETQ. V was cut by 2 bases and J by 4 bases, with 13 bases left in between. The CDR3 DNA is TGCGCCAGCAGCTTACAGTCGGCGGGGTACGAGCAGTACTTC. Translation gives CASSLQSAGYEQYF.

The chain joins TRBV11-2 to TRBJ1-6; D remains unclear. CDR3 size: 14 residues. Germline CDR1 reads SGHAT; CDR2 reads FQNNGV. The ends were cut back, 2 bases at V and 4 bases at J, with 6 bases in the middle. The CDR3 sequence: CASSLQDYNSPLHF. In DNA, the CDR3 is TGTGCCAGCAGCTTACAGGATTATAATTCACCCCTCCACTTT.

The CDR3 DNA sequence: TGCAGCGCAAATGGAGGAACTGAAGCTTTCTTT. It encodes CSANGGTEAFF. The chain uses TRBV29-1 and TRBJ1-1; D ambiguous. This CDR3 is 11 amino acids long. Trimming stripped 7 bases from V and 5 bases from J, with 11 bases between. The germline V gene has CDR1 SQVTM and CDR2 ANQGSEA. Full variable domain (outside the CDR3, taken from reference TRBV29-1 and TRBJ1-1): SAVISQKPSRDICQRGTSLTIQCQVDSQVTMMFWYRQQPGQSLTLIATANQGSEATYESGFVIDKFPISRPNLTFSTLTVSNMSPEDSSIYLCSANGGTEAFFGQGTRLTVV.

The rearrangement uses TRBV18 and TRBJ2-1; 8 bases align to TRBD1. Germline CDR1 is KGHSH and CDR2 is LQKENI. V dropped 7 bases and J dropped 7; count of bases not matched to a gene: 6. This CDR3 region has 13 residues. Here the CDR3 reads CASCPGTGNEQFF. CDR3 DNA sequence: TGTGCCAGCTGCCCCGGGACAGGTAATGAGCAGTTCTTC.

Turning to this clone: Germline is not matched at one junction end, which may reflect a read error. This rearrangement joins TRBV11-1 to TRBJ2-1; TRBD1 agrees at 8 bases. The CDR3 runs 16 residues. Germline lookup yields CDR1 SGHAT and CDR2 FQDESV (reference sequence). The CDR3 DNA is TGTGCCAGCACCTTAGGTCAGGGGGCGATCAACAATGAGCAGTTCTTC. Amino acid sequence: CASTLGQGAINNEQFF.

The chain joins TRBV15 to TRBJ2-7; 8 nucleotides line up with TRBD1. The ends lost 7 bases at V and 1 base at J; junction bases unmatched: 9. CDR3 length: 15 residues. The germline gives CDR1 LNHNV, CDR2 YYDKDF (reference sequence). CDR3 coding DNA: TGTGCCACCAATAATGGCAGGGGGCAGTCCTACGAGCAGTACTTC. This codes for CATNNGRGQSYEQYF.

This chain links TRBV6-6 with TRBJ2-6; TRBD1 matches 7 bases. Germline lookup yields CDR1 MNHNY and CDR2 SVGAGI (reference sequence). This CDR3 region has 15 residues. The ends lost 2 bases at V and 3 bases at J; junction bases unmatched: 1. CDR3 nucleotide sequence: TGTGCCAGCAGTTACGGGGACAGTGGGGCCAACGTCCTGACTTTC. Its translation: CASSYGDSGANVLTF.